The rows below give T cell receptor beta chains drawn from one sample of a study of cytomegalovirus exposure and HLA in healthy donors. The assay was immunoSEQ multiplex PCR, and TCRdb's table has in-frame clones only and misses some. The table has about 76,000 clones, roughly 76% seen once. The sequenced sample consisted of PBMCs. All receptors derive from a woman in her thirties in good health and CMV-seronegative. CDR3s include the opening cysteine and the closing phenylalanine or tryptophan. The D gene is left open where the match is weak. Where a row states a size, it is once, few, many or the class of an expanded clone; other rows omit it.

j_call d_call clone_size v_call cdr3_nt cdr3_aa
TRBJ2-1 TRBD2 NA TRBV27 TGTGCCAGCAGTCCGGGTGTAGCGGGATCCTACAATGAGCAGTTCTTC CASSPGVAGSYNEQFF
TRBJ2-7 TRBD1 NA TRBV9 TGTGCCAGCAGCCGATCTGGGAGTCAGGGGGTGTACGAGCAGTACTTC CASSRSGSQGVYEQYF
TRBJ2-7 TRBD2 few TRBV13 TGTGCCAGCCGCTTAGCGGGAGGGCAATACGAGCAGTACTTC CASRLAGGQYEQYF
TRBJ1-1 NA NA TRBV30 TGTGCCTGGACCCAGCAGGGGAGGGCCACTGAAGCTTTCTTT CAWTQQGRATEAFF
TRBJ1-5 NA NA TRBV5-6 TGTGCCAGCAGCTTGTATGGGGGCGGTCATCAGCCCCAGCATTTT CASSLYGGGHQPQHF
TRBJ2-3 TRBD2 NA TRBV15 TGTGCCACCAGCAGGGGGACTAGCGGAAGCACAGATACGCAGTATTTT CATSRGTSGSTDTQYF
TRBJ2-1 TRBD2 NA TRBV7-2 TGTGCCAAACGCGGGACGGGAGGGCCTCAGTATGAGCAGTTCTTC CAKRGTGGPQYEQFF
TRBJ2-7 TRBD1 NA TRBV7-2 TGTGCCAGCAGCCCGGACAGGGGAACCTACGAGCAGTACTTC CASSPDRGTYEQYF
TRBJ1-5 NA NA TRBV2 TGTGCCAGCAGCCGTTGGACTAGGAATCAGCCCCAGCATTTT CASSRWTRNQPQHF
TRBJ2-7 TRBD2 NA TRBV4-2 TGTGCCAGCAGCCAAAAAACCGGGACTAGCGGATCCTACGAGCAGTACTTC CASSQKTGTSGSYEQYF
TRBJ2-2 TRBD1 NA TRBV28 TGTGCCAGCAGTTCTACAGGGGCGAACACCGGGGAGCTGTTTTTT CASSSTGANTGELFF
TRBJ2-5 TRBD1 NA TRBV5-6 TGTGCCAGCAGCCCGCGACAGGGGCCGGTTGGTAAGCGCGAGACCCAGTACTTC CASSPRQGPVGKRETQYF